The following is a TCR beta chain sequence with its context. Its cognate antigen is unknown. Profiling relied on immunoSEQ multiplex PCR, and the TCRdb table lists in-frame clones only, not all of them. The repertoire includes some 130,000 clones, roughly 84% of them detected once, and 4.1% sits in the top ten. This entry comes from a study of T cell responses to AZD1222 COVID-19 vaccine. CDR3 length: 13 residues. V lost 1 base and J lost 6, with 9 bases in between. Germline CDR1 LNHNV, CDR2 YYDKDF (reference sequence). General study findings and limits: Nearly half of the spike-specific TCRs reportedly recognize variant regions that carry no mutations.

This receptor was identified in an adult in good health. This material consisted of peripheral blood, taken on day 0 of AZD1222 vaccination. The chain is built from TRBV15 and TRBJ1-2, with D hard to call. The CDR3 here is CATSRGNPDGYTF. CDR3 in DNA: TGTGCCACCAGCAGAGGTAACCCAGATGGCTACACCTTC.